The 8 T cell receptor beta chains given below trace back to one sample, sequenced in a study of control samples from healthy donors and cancer patients. Libraries were prepared by immunoSEQ multiplex PCR; TCRdb keeps only in-frame clonotypes and omits some of them. The top ten hold about an eighth of the sample, which has hundreds of thousands of clones, roughly 87% seen once. Sequences were obtained from PBMCs. The receptors stem from a woman aged 55-75 years with lung cancer.

This rearrangement joins TRBV11-3 to TRBJ2-7; the D gene is possibly TRBD1 (5 bases). Trimming stripped 3 bases from V and 7 bases from J, with 13 bases between. The CDR3 totals 13 residues. Per germline, CDR1 SGHNT and CDR2 YENEEA. As DNA, the CDR3 is TGTGCCAGCAGCTTTGCAGGGAAGGGGGAGCAGTACTTC. It codes for CASSFAGKGEQYF. The whole variable domain, remainder taken from reference TRBV11-3 and TRBJ2-7, is EAGVVQSPRYKIIEKKQPVAFWCNPISGHNTLYWYLQNLGQGPELLIRYENEEAVDDSQLPKDRFSAERLKGVDSTLKIQPAELGDSAVYLCASSFAGKGEQYFGPGTRLTVT.

A remark on this clone: Different DNA sequences within this sample yield the same CDR3. The gene calls are TRBV18 and TRBJ1-1; maybe TRBD1 (6 bases). Germline CDR1 KGHSH, CDR2 LQKENI. The CDR3 consists of 14 residues. Trimming cost V 1 base and J 2 bases, with 8 bases left between them. The DNA of the CDR3 is TGTGCCAGCTCACCACAGGGGGGAAACACTGAAGCTTTCTTT. It is translated as CASSPQGGNTEAFF.

In its sample, this clone was seen a few times. The rearrangement links TRBV9 to TRBJ2-1; 7 positions agree with TRBD2. CDR3 length equals 13 residues. Looked up from germline, CDR1 is SGDLS and CDR2 is YYNGEE. After removal of 4 bases from V and 6 bases from J, the junction contained 4 bases not matched to a gene. In DNA form, the CDR3 reads TGTGCCAGCAGCCCGACTAGCCTCAATGAGCAGTTCTTC. The encoded protein is CASSPTSLNEQFF.

The J gene is TRBJ2-5, the V gene TRBV28; D is possibly TRBD1 or TRBD2 (5 bases each). Per the germline V gene, CDR1 is MDHEN and CDR2 is SYDVKM. This CDR3 is 19 amino acids long. The germline V and J ends were trimmed by 1 base and 5 bases, with 26 bases remaining between them. The CDR3, as DNA: TGTGCCAGCAGTTTATTCCCATTCTACGGGACGCGCGACCCGGAGACCCAGTACTTC. Translated, it gives CASSLFPFYGTRDPETQYF.

The chain couples TRBV27 to TRBJ1-1; perhaps TRBD1 as D (5 bases). The germline gives CDR1 MNHEY, CDR2 SMNVEV (reference sequence). Between the trimmed V and J ends, which lost 7 bases and 1 base, there was a span of 13 bases. The CDR3 sequence is 14 residues long. CDR3 sequence: CASTRGGANTEAFF. The CDR3 DNA reads TGTGCCAGCACCCGAGGAGGGGCGAACACTGAAGCTTTCTTT.

This chain links TRBV3-1 (or the pseudogene TRBV3-2) with TRBJ2-3, with D unclear. The CDR3 runs 13 residues. CDR1 LGHDT and CDR2 YNNKEL come from the germline V gene (reference sequence). Trimming stripped 0 bases from V and 4 bases from J, with 5 bases between. The CDR3 sequence is CASSQERPDTQYF. The CDR3 DNA reads as TGTGCCAGCAGCCAAGAGAGACCAGATACGCAGTATTTT.

This chain joins TRBV2 and TRBJ2-3; D gene uncertain. Trimming took off 2 bases at V and 5 bases at J, with 8 bases between the two ends. The CDR3 sequence is 13 residues long. Germline CDR1 reads SNHLY; CDR2 reads FYNNEI. CDR3 DNA sequence: TGTGCCAGCAGTGAAACCTCAGAAGATACGCAGTATTTT. Translated: CASSETSEDTQYF.

The CDR3 bases are TGTGCCAGCTCACCAGGTCCGCTGACTAATGAAAAACTGTTTTTT. Its protein product is CASSPGPLTNEKLFF. The chain combines TRBV18 with TRBJ1-4; no reliable D call. In germline, CDR1 is KGHSH, CDR2 LQKENI. V was cut by 2 bases and J by 2 bases, with 9 bases left in between. This CDR3 is built from 15 residues.